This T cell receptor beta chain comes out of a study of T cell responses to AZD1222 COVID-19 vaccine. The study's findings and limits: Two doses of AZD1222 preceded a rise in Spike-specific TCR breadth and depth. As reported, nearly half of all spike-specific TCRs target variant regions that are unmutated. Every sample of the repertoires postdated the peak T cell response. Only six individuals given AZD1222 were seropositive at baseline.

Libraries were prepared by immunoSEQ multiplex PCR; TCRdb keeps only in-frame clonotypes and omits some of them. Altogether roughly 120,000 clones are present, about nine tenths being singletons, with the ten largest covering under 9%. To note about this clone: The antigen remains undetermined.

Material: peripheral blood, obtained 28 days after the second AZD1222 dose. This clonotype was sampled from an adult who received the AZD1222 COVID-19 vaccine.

This CDR3 is CASSPGTGDEKLFF. Written as DNA, the CDR3 is TGTGCCAGCTCGCCCGGGACAGGGGATGAAAAACTGTTTTTT. The V and J genes are TRBV18 and TRBJ1-4, with 10 bases fitting TRBD1. CDR1 KGHSH and CDR2 LQKENI come from the germline V gene. The CDR3 is 14 amino acids. V shed 6 bases, J shed 6 bases, and the junction held 4 bases outside the gene matches. The variable domain in full, with the rest retrieved from reference TRBV18 and TRBJ1-4, is NAGVMQNPRHLVRRRGQEARLRCSPMKGHSHVYWYRQLPEEGLKFMVYLQKENIIDESGMPKERFSAEFPKEGPSILRIQQVVRGDSAAYFCASSPGTGDEKLFFGSGTQLSVL.